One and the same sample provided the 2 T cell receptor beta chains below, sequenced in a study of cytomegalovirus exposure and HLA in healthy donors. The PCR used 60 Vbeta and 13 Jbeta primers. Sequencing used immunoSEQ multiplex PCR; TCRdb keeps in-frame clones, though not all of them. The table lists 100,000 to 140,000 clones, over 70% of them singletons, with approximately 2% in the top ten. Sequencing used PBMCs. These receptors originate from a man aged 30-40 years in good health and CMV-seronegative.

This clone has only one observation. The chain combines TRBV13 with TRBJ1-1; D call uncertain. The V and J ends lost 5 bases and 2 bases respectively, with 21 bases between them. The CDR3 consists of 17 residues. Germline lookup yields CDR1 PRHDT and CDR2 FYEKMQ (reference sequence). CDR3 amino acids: CASSREEILGKNTEAFF. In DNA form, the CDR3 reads TGTGCCAGCAGCCGCGAGGAAATATTAGGAAAAAACACTGAAGCTTTCTTT.

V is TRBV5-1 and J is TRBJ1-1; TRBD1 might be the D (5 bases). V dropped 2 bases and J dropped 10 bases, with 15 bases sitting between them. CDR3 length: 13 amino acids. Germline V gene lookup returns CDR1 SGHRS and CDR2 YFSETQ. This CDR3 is CASSLKGYSPAFF. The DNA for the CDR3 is TGCGCCAGCAGCTTAAAGGGGTACTCTCCAGCTTTCTTT. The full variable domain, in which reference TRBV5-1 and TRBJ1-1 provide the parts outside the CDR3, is KAGVTQTPRYLIKTRGQQVTLSCSPISGHRSVSWYQQTPGQGLQFLFEYFSETQRNKGNFPGRFSGRQFSNSRSEMNVSTLELGDSALYLCASSLKGYSPAFFGQGTRLTVV.